This T cell receptor beta chain was sequenced for a study of cytomegalovirus exposure and HLA in healthy donors. V shed 4 bases, J shed 10 bases, and the junction held 6 bases outside the gene matches. The CDR3 is 14 amino acids. Germline assignment: CDR1 SGHDT and CDR2 YYEEEE. It was with 60 Vbeta and 13 Jbeta primers that the PCR ran. Data came from immunoSEQ multiplex PCR; TCRdb stores just in-frame clones and leaves some out. The table lists around 180,000 clones, roughly 85% of them singletons, with 1% in the top ten. The sequencing input was PBMCs. The genes are TRBV5-6 and TRBJ1-6; 9 nucleotides align to TRBD1. The source is a boy aged 2-15 years in good health and CMV-seronegative. The CDR3 is CASSPGTGQSPLHF. The CDR3 DNA follows: TGTGCCAGCAGCCCGGGGACAGGGCAATCACCCCTCCACTTT. The full variable domain, with the rest looked up from reference TRBV5-6 and TRBJ1-6, is DAGVTQSPTHLIKTRGQQVTLRCSPKSGHDTVSWYQQALGQGPQFIFQYYEEEERQRGNFPDRFSGHQFPNYSSELNVNALLLGDSALYLCASSPGTGQSPLHFGNGTRLTVT.